This T cell receptor beta chain was recovered during a study of shared clonotypes between healthy human individuals. Overall study: Three plates each covered CD4 naive and memory; CD8 naive two, CD8 memory one.

Study results and limitations: Blood was the only sampled material, and tissue repertoires likely differ. Limitation of the genetic and exposure-history diversity represented came from the few donors.

About this clone: Its cognate antigen is unknown.

The CDR3 loop spans 14 amino acids. Germline V CDR1 and CDR2: SGHTA, FQGNSA. Losses at the gene ends were 7 bases for V and 8 bases for J; bases not matched to a gene: 10. Some clones are missing from TCRdb's copy, which holds only in-frame ones; the method was immunoSEQ multiplex PCR. The table includes just over 2,000,000 clones, roughly 94% detected once. The sequenced sample was naive CD4+ T cells sorted from blood. Described subset: CD45RA+ positively selected. This receptor was taken from a man between 18 and 35 years old in good health. This rearrangement joins TRBV7-2 to TRBJ2-1, with 8 bases identical to TRBD2. In nucleotides, the CDR3 is TGTGCCAGCATCTCAGGGCGGGGGGACCATGAGCAGTTCTTC. Protein sequence: CASISGRGDHEQFF.